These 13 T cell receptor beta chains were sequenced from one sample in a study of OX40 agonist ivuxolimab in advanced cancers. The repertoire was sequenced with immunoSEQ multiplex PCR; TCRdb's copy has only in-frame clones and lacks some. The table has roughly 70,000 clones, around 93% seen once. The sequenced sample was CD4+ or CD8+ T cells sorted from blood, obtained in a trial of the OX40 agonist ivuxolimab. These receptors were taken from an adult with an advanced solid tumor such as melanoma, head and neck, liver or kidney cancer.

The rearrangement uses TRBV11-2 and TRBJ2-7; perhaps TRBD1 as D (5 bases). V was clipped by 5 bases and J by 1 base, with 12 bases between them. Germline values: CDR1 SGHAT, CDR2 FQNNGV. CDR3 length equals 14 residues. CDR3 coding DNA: TGTGCCAGCAGCGCGTTGAAGGGGTCCTACGAGCAGTACTTC. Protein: CASSALKGSYEQYF.

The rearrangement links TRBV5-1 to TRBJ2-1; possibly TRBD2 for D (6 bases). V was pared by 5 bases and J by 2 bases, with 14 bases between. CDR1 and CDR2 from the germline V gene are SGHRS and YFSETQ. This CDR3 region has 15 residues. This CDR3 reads CASSSRREPYNEQFF. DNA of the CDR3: TGCGCCAGCAGTTCTAGACGGGAGCCCTACAATGAGCAGTTCTTC.

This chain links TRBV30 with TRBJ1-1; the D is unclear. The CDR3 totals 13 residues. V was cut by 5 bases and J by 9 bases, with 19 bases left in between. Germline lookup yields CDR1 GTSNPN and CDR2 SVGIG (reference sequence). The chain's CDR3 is CAWEISGRGKAFF. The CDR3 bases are TGTGCCTGGGAAATTTCGGGTCGGGGTAAAGCTTTCTTT.

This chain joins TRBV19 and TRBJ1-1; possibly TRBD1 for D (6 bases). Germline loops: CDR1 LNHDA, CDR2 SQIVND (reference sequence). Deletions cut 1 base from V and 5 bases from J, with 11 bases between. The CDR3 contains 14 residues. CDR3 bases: TGTGCCAGTAGTATAGCAGGGGTAGAAACTGAAGCTTTCTTT. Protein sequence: CASSIAGVETEAFF.

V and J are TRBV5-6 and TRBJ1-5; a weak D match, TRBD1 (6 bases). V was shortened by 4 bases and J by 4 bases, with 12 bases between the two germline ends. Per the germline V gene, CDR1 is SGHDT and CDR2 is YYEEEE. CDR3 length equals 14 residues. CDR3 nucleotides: TGTGCCAGCAGCGGCAGGGGATCGAATCAGCCCCAGCATTTT. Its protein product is CASSGRGSNQPQHF.

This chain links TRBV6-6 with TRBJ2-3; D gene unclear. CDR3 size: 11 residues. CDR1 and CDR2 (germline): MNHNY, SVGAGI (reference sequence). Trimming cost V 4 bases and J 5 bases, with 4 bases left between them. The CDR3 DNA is TGTGCCAGCAGTTCGGGAGATACGCAGTATTTT. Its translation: CASSSGDTQYF.

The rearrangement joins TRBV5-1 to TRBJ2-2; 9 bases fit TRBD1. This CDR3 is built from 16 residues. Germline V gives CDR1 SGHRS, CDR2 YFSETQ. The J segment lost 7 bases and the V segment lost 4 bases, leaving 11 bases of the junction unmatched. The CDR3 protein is CASSPLRTGESGELFF. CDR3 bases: TGCGCCAGCAGCCCCCTTCGGACAGGGGAGAGCGGGGAGCTGTTTTTT. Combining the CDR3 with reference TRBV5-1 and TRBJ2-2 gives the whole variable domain KAGVTQTPRYLIKTRGQQVTLSCSPISGHRSVSWYQQTPGQGLQFLFEYFSETQRNKGNFPGRFSGRQFSNSRSEMNVSTLELGDSALYLCASSPLRTGESGELFFGEGSRLTVL.

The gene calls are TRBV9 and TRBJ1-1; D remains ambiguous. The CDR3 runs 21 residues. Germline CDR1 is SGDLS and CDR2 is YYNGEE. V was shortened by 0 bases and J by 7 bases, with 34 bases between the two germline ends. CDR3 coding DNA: TGTGCCAGCAGCGTAGGGACGAGGACGGGCCCGGGAACCCTGAGGGAGGTTGAAGCTTTCTTT. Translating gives CASSVGTRTGPGTLREVEAFF.

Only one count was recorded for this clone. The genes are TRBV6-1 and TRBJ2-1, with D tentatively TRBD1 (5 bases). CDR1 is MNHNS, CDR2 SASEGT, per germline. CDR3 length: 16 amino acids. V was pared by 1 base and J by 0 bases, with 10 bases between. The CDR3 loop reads CASSEGGRSSYNEQFF. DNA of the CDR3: TGTGCCAGCAGTGAAGGGGGCAGATCCTCCTACAATGAGCAGTTCTTC.

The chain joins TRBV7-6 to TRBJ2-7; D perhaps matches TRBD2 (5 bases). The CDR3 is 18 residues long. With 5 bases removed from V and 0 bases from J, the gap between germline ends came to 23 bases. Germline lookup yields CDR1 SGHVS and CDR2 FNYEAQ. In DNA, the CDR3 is TGTGCCAGCAGCCCCGCGGGCACCCAAGGGCTCAGCTCCTACGAGCAGTACTTC. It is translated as CASSPAGTQGLSSYEQYF.

CDR3 sequence (DNA): TGCGCCAGCAGCTTTGGAGGACTAGCGGGAGCCGACGAGCAGTACTTC. Protein sequence: CASSFGGLAGADEQYF. The chain employs TRBV5-1 and TRBJ2-7; TRBD2 aligns across 13 bases. Germline CDR1 is SGHRS and CDR2 is YFSETQ. This CDR3 is built from 16 residues. The V and J ends lost 2 bases and 5 bases, in that order; junction bases with no gene match: 7.

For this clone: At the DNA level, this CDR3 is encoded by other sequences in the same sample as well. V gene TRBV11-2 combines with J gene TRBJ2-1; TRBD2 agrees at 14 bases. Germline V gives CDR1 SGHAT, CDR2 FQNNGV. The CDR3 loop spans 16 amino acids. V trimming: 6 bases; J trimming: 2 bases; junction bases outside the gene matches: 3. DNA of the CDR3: TGTGCCAGCAGGCGGACTAGCGGGAGGACCTACAATGAGCAGTTCTTC. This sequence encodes CASRRTSGRTYNEQFF.

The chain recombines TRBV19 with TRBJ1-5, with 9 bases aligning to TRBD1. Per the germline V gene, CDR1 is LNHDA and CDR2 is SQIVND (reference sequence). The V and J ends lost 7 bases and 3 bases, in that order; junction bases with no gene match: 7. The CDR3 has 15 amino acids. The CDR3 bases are TGTGCCAGTACCGCTGGACAGGGGAACAATCAGCCCCAGCATTTT. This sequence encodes CASTAGQGNNQPQHF.